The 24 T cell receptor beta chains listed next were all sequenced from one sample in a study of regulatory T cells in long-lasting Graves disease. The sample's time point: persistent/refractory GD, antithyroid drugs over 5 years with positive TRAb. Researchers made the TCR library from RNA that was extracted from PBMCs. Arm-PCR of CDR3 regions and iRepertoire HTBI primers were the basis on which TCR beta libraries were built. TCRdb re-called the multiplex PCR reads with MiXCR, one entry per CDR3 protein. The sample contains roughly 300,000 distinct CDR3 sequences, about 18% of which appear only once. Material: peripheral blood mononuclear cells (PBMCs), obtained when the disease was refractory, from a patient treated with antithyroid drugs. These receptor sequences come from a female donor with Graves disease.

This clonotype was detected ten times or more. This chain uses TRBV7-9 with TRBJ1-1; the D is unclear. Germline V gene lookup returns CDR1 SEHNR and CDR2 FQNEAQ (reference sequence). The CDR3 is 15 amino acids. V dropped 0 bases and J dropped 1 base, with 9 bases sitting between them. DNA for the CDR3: TGTGCCAGCAGCTTAGCAGGATTGGGGAACACTGAAGCTTTCTTT. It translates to CASSLAGLGNTEAFF.

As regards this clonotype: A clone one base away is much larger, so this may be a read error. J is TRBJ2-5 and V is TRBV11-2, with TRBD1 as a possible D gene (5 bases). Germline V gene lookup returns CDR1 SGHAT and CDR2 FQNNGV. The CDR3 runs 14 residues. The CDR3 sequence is CASSLAAGKESQYF. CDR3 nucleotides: TGTGCCAGCAGCTTAGCGGCAGGGAAAGAGTCCCAGTACTTC.

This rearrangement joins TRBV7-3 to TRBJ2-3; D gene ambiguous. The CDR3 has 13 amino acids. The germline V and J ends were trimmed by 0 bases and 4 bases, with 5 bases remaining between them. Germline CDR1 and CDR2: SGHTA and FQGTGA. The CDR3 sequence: CASSLTRSDTQYF. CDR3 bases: TGTGCCAGCAGCTTAACTAGGTCAGATACGCAGTATTTT.

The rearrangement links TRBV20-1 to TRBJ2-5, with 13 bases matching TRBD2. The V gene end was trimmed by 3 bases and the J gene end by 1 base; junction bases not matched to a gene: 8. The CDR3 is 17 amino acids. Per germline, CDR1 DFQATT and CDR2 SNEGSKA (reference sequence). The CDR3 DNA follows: TGCAGTGCTAGGGGATTGGGACTAGCGGGGATCCAAGAGACCCAGTACTTC. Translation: CSARGLGLAGIQETQYF.

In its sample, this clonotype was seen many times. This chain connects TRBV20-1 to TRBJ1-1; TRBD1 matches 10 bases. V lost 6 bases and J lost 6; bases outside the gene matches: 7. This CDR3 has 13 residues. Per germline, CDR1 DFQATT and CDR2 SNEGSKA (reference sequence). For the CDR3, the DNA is TGCAGTGCAGCCGGGACAGGGGTGTCTGAAGCTTTCTTT. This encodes CSAAGTGVSEAFF.

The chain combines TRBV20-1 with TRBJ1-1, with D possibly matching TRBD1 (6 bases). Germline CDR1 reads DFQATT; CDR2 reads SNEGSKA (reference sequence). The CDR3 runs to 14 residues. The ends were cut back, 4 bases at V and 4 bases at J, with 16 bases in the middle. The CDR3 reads CSANEGGGGTEAFF. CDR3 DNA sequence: TGCAGTGCTAACGAAGGGGGAGGTGGCACTGAAGCTTTCTTT.

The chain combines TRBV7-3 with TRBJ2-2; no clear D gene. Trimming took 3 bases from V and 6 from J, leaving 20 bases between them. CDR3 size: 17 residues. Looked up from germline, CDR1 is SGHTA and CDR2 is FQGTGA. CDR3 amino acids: CASSLTSRSARPGELFF. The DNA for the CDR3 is TGTGCCAGCAGCTTGACGTCCAGGAGCGCCCGACCCGGGGAGCTGTTTTTT.

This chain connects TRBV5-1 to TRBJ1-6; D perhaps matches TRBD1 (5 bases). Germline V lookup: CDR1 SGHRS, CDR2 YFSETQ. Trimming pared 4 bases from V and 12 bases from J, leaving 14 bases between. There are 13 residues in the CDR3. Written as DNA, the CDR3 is TGCGCCAGCAGCCTGTTCCGAGGGGAACCCCTCCACTTT. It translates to CASSLFRGEPLHF.

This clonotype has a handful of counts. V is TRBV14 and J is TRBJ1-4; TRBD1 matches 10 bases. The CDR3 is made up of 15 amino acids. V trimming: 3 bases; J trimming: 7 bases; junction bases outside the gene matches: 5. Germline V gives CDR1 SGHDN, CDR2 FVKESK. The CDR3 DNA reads TGTGCCAGCAGCCAGCGGACAGGGGGAGTTGAAAAACTGTTTTTT. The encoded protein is CASSQRTGGVEKLFF.

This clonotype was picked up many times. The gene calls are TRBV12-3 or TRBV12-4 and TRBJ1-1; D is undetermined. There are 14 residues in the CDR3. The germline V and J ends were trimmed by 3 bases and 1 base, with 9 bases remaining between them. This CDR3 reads CASSFKGGNTEAFF. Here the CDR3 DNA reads TGTGCCAGCAGTTTTAAGGGTGGGAACACTGAAGCTTTCTTT.

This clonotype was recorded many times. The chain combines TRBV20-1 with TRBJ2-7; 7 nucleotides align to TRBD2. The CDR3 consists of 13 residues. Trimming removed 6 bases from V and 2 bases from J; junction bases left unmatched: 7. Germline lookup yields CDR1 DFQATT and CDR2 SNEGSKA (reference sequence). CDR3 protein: CSASGGRAYEQYF. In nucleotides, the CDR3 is TGCAGTGCAAGCGGAGGGAGGGCCTACGAGCAGTACTTC.

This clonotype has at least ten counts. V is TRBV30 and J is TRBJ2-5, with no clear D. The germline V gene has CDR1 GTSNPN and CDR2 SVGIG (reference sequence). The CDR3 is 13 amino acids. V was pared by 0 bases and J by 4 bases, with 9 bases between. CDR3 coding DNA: TGTGCCTGGAGTGTACAGCTGGCAGAGACCCAGTACTTC. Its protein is CAWSVQLAETQYF.

Written as DNA, the CDR3 is TGTGCCAGCGGTTGGGGGGGCGGCAATCAGCCCCAGCATTTT. It yields the protein CASGWGGGNQPQHF. The genes are TRBV28 and TRBJ1-5, with TRBD1 as a possible D gene (6 bases). This CDR3 spans 14 amino acids. The V gene's germline CDR1 is MDHEN and CDR2 SYDVKM. V was cut by 8 bases and J by 2 bases, with 13 bases left in between.

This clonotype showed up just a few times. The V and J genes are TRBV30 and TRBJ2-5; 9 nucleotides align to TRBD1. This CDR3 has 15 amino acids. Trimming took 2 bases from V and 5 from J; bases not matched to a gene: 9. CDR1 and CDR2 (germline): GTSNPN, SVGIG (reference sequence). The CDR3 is CAWSSTGGAQETQYF. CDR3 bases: TGTGCCTGGAGTTCAACAGGGGGCGCGCAGGAGACCCAGTACTTC.

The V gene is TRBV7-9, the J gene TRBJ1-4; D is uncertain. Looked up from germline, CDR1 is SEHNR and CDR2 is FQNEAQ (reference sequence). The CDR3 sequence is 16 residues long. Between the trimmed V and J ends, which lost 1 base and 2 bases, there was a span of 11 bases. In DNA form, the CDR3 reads TGTGCCAGCAGCTTAGGGACTTTATCTACTAATGAAAAACTGTTTTTT. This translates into CASSLGTLSTNEKLFF.

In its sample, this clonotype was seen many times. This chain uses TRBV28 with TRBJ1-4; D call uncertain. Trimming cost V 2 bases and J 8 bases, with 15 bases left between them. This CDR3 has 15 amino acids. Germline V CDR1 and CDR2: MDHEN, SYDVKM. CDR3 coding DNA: TGTGCCAGCAGTTTAGGCGTAAGGGCAGAGGAAAAACTGTTTTTT. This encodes CASSLGVRAEEKLFF.

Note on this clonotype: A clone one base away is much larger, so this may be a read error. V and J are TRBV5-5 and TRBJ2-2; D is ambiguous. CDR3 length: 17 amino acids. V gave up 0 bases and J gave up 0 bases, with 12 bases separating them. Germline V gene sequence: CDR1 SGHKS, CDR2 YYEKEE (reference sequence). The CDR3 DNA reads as TGTGCCAGCAGCTTGGTAACGGCCGGAGCGAACACCGGGGAGCTGTTTTTT. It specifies CASSLVTAGANTGELFF. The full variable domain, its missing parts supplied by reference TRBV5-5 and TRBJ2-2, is DAGVTQSPTHLIKTRGQQVTLRCSPISGHKSVSWYQQVLGQGPQFIFQYYEKEERGRGNFPDRFSARQFPNYSSELNVNALLLGDSALYLCASSLVTAGANTGELFFGEGSRLTVL.

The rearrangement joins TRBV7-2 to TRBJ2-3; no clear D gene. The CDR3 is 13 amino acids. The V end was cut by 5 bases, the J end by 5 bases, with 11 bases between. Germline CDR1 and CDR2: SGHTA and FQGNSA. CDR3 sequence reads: CASSAPHGDTQYF. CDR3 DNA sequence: TGTGCCAGCAGCGCACCCCATGGAGATACGCAGTATTTT.

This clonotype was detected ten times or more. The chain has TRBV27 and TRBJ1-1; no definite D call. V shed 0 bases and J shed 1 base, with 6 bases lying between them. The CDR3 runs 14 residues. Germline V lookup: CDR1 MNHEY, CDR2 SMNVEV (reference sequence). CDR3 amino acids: CASSLSWGNTEAFF. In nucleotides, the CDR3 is TGTGCCAGCAGTTTATCATGGGGGAACACTGAAGCTTTCTTT.

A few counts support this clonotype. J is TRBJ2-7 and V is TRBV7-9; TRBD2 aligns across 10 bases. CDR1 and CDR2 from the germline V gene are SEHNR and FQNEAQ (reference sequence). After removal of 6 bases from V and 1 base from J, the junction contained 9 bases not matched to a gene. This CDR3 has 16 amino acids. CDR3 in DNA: TGTGCCAGCAGATCCCCGAGCGGGAGGGGATCCTACGAGCAGTACTTC. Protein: CASRSPSGRGSYEQYF.

The CDR3 reads CSAGTVMNTEAFF. CDR3 DNA: TGCAGTGCGGGGACTGTTATGAACACTGAAGCTTTCTTT. This chain joins TRBV20-1 and TRBJ1-1; D may be TRBD1 (5 bases). Deletions cut 6 bases from V and 0 bases from J, with 11 bases between. The CDR3 loop spans 13 amino acids. Germline assignment: CDR1 DFQATT and CDR2 SNEGSKA (reference sequence).

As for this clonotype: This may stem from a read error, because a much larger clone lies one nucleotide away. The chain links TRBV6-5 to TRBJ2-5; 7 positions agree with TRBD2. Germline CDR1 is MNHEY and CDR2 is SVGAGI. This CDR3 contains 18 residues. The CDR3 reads CASSYIRTSSATLITQCF. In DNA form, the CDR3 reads TGTGCCAGCAGTTACATTCGGACTAGTAGCGCTACCCTGATAACCCAGTGCTTC.

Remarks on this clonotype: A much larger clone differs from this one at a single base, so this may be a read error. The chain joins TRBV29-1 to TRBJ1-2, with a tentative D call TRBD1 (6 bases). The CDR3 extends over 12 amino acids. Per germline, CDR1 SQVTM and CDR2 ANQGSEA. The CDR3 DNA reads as TGCAGCGTTGGGACAGCGAACTGTGGCTACACCTTC. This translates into CSVGTANCGYTF. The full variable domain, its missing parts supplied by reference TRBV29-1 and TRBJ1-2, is SAVISQKPSRDICQRGTSLTIQCQVDSQVTMMFWYRQQPGQSLTLIATANQGSEATYESGFVIDKFPISRPNLTFSTLTVSNMSPEDSSIYLCSVGTANCGYTFGSGTRLTVV.

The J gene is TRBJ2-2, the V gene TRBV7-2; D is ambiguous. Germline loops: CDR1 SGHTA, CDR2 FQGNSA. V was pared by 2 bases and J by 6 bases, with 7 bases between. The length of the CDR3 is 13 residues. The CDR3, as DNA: TGTGCCAGCAGCTTAAATGCCCCCGGGGAGCTGTTTTTT. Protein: CASSLNAPGELFF.